These 17 T cell receptor beta chains share one sample of origin, sequenced in a study of Graves' ophthalmopathy and Graves' hyperthyroidism. RNA transcripts were the source from which TCR beta CDR3 regions were amplified. HTBI primers primed a first-round RT-PCR, and a second-round multiplex PCR followed. TCRdb redid the calling of the multiplex PCR reads with MiXCR, one entry per CDR3 protein. Counted here are some 520,000 distinct CDR3 sequences, 13% to 15% occurring once; the ten biggest clones make up about 9.4%. The sequencing input was blood. These TCRs come from a woman aged 25 to 39 with Graves' ophthalmopathy.

This clonotype has ten or more counts. The V and J genes are TRBV6-1 and TRBJ2-4, with a tentative D call TRBD2 (6 bases). The CDR3 sequence is 16 residues long. Trimming left V 2 bases short and J 1 base short, with 12 bases between. Germline-derived CDR1 and CDR2 are MNHNS and SASEGT. DNA of the CDR3: TGTGCCAGCAGTGAATATGGGGGGTTTGCCAAAAACATTCAGTACTTC. Its translation: CASSEYGGFAKNIQYF.

This clonotype was seen ten or more times. V usage is TRBV12-3 or TRBV12-4 and J usage is TRBJ1-1; 8 bases line up with TRBD1. There are 13 residues in the CDR3. J lost 3 bases, V lost 7 bases, and 4 bases had no gene match. CDR3 sequence: CASNPDRDTEAFF. The CDR3 nucleotides are TGTGCCAGCAATCCGGACAGGGACACTGAAGCTTTCTTT.

This chain joins TRBV12-3 or TRBV12-4 and TRBJ2-2; TRBD2 agrees at 7 bases. The CDR3 has 16 amino acids. After removal of 0 bases from V and 1 base from J, the junction contained 2 bases not matched to a gene. The CDR3 loop is CASSLAGGMNTGELFF. For the CDR3, the DNA is TGTGCCAGCAGTTTAGCGGGAGGGATGAACACCGGGGAGCTGTTTTTT.

This clonotype was detected many times. CDR3 sequence reads: CSARDAGTVNYGYTF. In DNA, the CDR3 is TGCAGTGCTAGAGATGCGGGGACGGTTAACTATGGCTACACCTTC. This chain links TRBV20-1 with TRBJ1-2; TRBD1 is a possible D gene (5 bases). Germline V gives CDR1 DFQATT, CDR2 SNEGSKA (reference sequence). The CDR3 totals 15 residues. Trimming removed 0 bases from V and 1 base from J, with 12 bases in between.

At least ten counts were recorded for this clonotype. The V call is TRBV6-2 or TRBV6-3, the J call TRBJ2-2; tentatively, D is TRBD1 (6 bases). The germline V gene has CDR1 MNHEY and CDR2 SVGEGT. This CDR3 has 14 amino acids. The V end was cut by 6 bases, the J end by 6 bases, with 14 bases between. CDR3: CASSTRTDPGELFF. The CDR3 coding sequence is TGTGCCAGCAGCACTAGGACAGATCCCGGGGAGCTGTTTTTT.

This clonotype was recorded many times. V and J are TRBV20-1 and TRBJ2-5; D is perhaps TRBD1 (5 bases). Germline V gene data show CDR1 as DFQATT and CDR2 as SNEGSKA (reference sequence). CDR3 size: 12 residues. V gave up 5 bases and J gave up 8 bases, with 15 bases separating them. The CDR3 DNA reads as TGCAGTGCTCGGTCTGTCCAGGGAACCCAGTACTTC. Translating it yields CSARSVQGTQYF.

This clonotype was counted ten times or more. For the CDR3, the DNA is TGTGCCAGTAGCAGGGGCACGGTCGACACTGAAGCTTTCTTT. The encoded protein is CASSRGTVDTEAFF. J is TRBJ1-1 and V is TRBV19, with a possible D match to TRBD1 (6 bases). V dropped 6 bases and J dropped 3 bases, with 14 bases sitting between them. Per the germline V gene, CDR1 is LNHDA and CDR2 is SQIVND (reference sequence). This CDR3 is 14 amino acids long.

This clonotype was detected many times. This sequence joins TRBV5-1 and TRBJ2-2, with 11 positions matching TRBD2. This CDR3 has 18 residues. Germline lookup yields CDR1 SGHRS and CDR2 YFSETQ. The junction had 11 bases not matched to a gene; V was cut back by 3 bases and J by 4 bases. The CDR3 bases are TGCGCCAGCAGCTCGGGAAGGGGACTAGCGGAGATCACCGGGGAGCTGTTTTTT. It translates to CASSSGRGLAEITGELFF.

This clonotype has ten or more counts. The gene calls are TRBV6-7 and TRBJ1-5, with unresolved D. TRBV6-7 qualifies as an ORF whose function is uncertain. This CDR3 is 13 amino acids long. Trimming shortened V by 7 bases and J by 9 bases, and 16 bases separated the two germline ends. CDR3: CASTSTEGGPQHF. CDR3 bases: TGTGCCAGCACTTCGACGGAAGGAGGGCCCCAGCATTTT.

This clonotype has a count of ten or more. The rearrangement links TRBV4-1 to TRBJ2-7; no firm D call. Between the trimmed V and J ends, which lost 2 bases and 1 base, there was a span of 9 bases. CDR3 length: 14 amino acids. Germline CDR1 MGHRA, CDR2 YSYEKL. The CDR3, as DNA: TGCGCCAGCAGCCAACAGACTTTTTCCTACGAGCAGTACTTC. Protein: CASSQQTFSYEQYF.

The CDR3 coding sequence is TGTGCCAGCAGCCCGACAGGGGCTTCTTATGGCTACACCTTC. Its translation is CASSPTGASYGYTF. The chain joins TRBV12-3 or TRBV12-4 to TRBJ1-2, with 8 bases fitting TRBD1. The J segment lost 5 bases and the V segment lost 6 bases, leaving 8 bases of the junction unmatched. This CDR3 has 14 amino acids.

The gene calls are TRBV4-1 and TRBJ1-2, with a tentative D call TRBD1 (6 bases). Germline V gives CDR1 MGHRA, CDR2 YSYEKL. V was trimmed by 1 base and J by 1 base, leaving 13 bases between them. The CDR3 has 16 residues. CDR3 in amino acids: CASSQVGGPLNYGYTF. In DNA, the CDR3 is TGCGCCAGCAGCCAAGTTGGGGGGCCCCTTAACTATGGCTACACCTTC.

This clonotype was picked up many times. The rearrangement joins TRBV6-2 or TRBV6-3 to TRBJ1-1; no clear D gene. This CDR3 contains 11 residues. Trimming took off 5 bases at V and 7 bases at J, with 8 bases between the two ends. The germline V gene encodes CDR1 MNHEY and CDR2 SVGEGT. The CDR3 nucleotides are TGTGCCAGCAGTCTCCAGAGTGAAGCTTTCTTT. It translates to CASSLQSEAFF.

The V call is TRBV30, the J call TRBJ1-1, with 7 positions matching TRBD1. The V gene end was trimmed by 4 bases and the J gene end by 4 bases; junction bases not matched to a gene: 6. Germline V gene data show CDR1 as GTSNPN and CDR2 as SVGIG (reference sequence). The CDR3 covers 13 residues. Here the CDR3 DNA reads TGTGCCTGGAAATACAGGGGAGGCACTGAAGCTTTCTTT. This gives the protein CAWKYRGGTEAFF.

V is TRBV30 and J is TRBJ1-3; D is ambiguous. CDR1 is GTSNPN, CDR2 SVGIG, per germline (reference sequence). This CDR3 region has 13 residues. V was trimmed by 3 bases and J by 0 bases, leaving 6 bases between them. The CDR3 protein is CAWRAGSGNTIYF. In DNA form, the CDR3 reads TGTGCCTGGAGGGCAGGCTCTGGAAACACCATATATTTT.

The chain recombines TRBV28 with TRBJ1-5, with D possibly being TRBD1 (5 bases). CDR1 is MDHEN, CDR2 SYDVKM, per germline. The CDR3 covers 15 residues. Trimming took off 8 bases at V and 6 bases at J, with 20 bases between the two ends. CDR3 in amino acids: CASLGSGGYGQPQHF. Written as DNA, the CDR3 is TGTGCCAGCCTCGGCTCGGGGGGGTACGGTCAGCCCCAGCATTTT.

This clonotype was detected ten times or more. The V call is TRBV28, the J call TRBJ2-5, with D uncertain. CDR1 and CDR2 from the germline V gene are MDHEN and SYDVKM. The CDR3 loop spans 14 amino acids. V was shortened by 6 bases and J by 5 bases, with 16 bases between the two germline ends. The CDR3 reads CASSSHQLGETQYF. The CDR3 bases are TGTGCCAGCAGCTCTCACCAACTGGGGGAGACCCAGTACTTC.